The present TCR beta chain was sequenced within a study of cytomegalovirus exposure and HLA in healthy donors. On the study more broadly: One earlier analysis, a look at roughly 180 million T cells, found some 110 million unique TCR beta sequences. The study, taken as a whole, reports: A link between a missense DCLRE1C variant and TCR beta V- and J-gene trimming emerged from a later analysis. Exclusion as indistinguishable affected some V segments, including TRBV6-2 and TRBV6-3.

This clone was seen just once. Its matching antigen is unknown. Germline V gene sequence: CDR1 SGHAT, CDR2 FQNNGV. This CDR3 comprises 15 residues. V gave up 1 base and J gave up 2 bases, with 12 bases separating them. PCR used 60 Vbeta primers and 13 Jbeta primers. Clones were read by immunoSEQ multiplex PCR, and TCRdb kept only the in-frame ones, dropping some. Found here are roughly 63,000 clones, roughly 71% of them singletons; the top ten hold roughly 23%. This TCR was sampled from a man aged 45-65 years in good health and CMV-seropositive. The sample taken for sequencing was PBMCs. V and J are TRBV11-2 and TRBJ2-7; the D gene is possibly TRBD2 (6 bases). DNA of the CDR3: TGTGCCAGCAGCTTAGCAGGAGGGCTTGCCTACGAGCAGTACTTC. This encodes CASSLAGGLAYEQYF.